This T cell receptor beta chain derives from a study of control samples from healthy donors and cancer patients (TCRdb year 2020). Reading the germline V gene (reference sequence) gives CDR1 LNHDA and CDR2 SQIVND. Taken from cysteine to phenylalanine, the CDR3 has 14 residues. Just the 42-base CDR3 DNA is kept, in frame starting at base 1. The trim is 4 bases for V and 4 bases for J, with a gap of 13 bases between the germline ends. Library construction relied on the immunoSEQ multiplex PCR assay. TCRdb limited this immuneACCESS table to in-frame rearrangements with V and J called. A share of clones is missing; checked studies link under half to unresolved V genes, and the rest is unexplained. This sample comprises fewer than 110,000 clones, more than 85% of them detected only once. Approximately 8.4% of the sample comes from the top ten. Comment on this clone: Its specific antigen is unknown. No qualities accompany the bases; no much larger clone lies one base away.

The chain was built from TRBV19 and TRBJ2-5; a weak D assignment points to TRBD1 (6 bases agree). This clonotype was obtained from a man aged 25-45 years in good health. The material sequenced was blood. The nucleotides read TGTGCCAGTAGTAGGCCTTTAGGGGGAGAGACCCAGTACTTC. Its coded protein is CASSRPLGGETQYF. With the portions outside the CDR3 filled from the reference TRBV19 and TRBJ2-5 genes, the complete variable region becomes DGGITQSPKYLFRKEGQNVTLSCEQNLNHDAMYWYRQDPGQGLRLIYYSQIVNDFQKGDIAEGYSVSREKKESFPLTVTSAQKNPTAFYLCASSRPLGGETQYFGPGTRLLVL.